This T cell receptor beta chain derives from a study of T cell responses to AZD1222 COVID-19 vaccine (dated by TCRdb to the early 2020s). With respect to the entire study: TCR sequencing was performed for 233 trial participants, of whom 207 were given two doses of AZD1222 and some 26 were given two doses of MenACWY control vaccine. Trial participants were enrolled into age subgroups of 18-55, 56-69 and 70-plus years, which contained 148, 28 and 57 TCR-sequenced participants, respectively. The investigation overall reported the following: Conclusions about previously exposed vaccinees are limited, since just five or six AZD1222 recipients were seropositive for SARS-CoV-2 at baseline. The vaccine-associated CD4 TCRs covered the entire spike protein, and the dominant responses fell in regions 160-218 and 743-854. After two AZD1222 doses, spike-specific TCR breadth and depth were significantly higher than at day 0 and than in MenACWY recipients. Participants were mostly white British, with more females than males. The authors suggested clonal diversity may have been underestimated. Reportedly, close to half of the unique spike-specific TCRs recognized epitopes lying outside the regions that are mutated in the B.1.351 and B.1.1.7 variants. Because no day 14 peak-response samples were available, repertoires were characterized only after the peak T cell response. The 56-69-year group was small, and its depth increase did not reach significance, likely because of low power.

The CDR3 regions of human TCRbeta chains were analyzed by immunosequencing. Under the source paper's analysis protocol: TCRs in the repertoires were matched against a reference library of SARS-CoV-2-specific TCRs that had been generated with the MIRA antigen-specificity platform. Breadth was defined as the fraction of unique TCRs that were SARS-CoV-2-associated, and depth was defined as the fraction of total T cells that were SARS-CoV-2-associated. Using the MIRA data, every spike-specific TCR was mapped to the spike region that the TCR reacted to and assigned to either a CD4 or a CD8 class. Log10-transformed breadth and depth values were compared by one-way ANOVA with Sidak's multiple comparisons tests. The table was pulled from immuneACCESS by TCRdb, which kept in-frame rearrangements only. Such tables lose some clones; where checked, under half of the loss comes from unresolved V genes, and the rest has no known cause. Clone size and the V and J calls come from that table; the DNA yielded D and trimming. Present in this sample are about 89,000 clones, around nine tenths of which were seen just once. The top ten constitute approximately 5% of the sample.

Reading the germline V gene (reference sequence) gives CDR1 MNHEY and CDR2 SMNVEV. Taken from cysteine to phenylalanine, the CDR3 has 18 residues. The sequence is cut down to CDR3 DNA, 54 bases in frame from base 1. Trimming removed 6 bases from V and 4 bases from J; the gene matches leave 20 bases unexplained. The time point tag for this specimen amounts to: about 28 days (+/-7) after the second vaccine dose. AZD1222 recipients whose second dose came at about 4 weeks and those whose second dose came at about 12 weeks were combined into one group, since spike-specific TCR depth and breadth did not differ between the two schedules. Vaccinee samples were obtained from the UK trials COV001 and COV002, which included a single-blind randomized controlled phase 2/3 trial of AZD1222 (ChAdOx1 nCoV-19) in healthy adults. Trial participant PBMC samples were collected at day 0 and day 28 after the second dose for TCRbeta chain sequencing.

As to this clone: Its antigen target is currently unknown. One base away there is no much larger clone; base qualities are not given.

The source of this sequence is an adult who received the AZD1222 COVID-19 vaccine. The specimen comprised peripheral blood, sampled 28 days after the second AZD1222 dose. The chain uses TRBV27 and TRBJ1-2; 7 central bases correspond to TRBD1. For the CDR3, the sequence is CASRLLGTGVGTFYGYTF. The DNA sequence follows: TGTGCCAGCAGACTACTTGGAACAGGGGTAGGGACCTTCTATGGCTACACCTTC.